What follows are 3 T cell receptor beta chains derived from one specimen sequenced in a study of blood T cells in healthy people across ages. For the second PCR, which ran for about 6 to 11 cycles, a sample-barcoded 5' primer and a J-beta primer mix were used. TCRdb reprocessed the 5' RACE reads with MiXCR, giving one entry per CDR3 protein. Of fewer than 2,000,000 distinct CDR3 sequences listed, about two fifths are singletons. The sequencing sample was made of blood. The receptors were gathered from a human donor in good health.

The chain joins TRBV4-3 to TRBJ1-2; 11 bases agree with TRBD1. CDR3 length equals 16 residues. The J segment lost 7 bases and the V segment lost 0 bases, leaving 7 bases of the junction unmatched. Germline V CDR1 and CDR2: LGHNA, YSLEER. The CDR3: CASSQERTGGFGGYTF. The CDR3 DNA sequence: TGCGCCAGCAGCCAAGAAAGGACAGGGGGCTTCGGTGGCTACACCTTC.

The genes are TRBV20-1 and TRBJ1-6, with D hard to call. The CDR3 contains 14 residues. V was cut by 5 bases and J by 5 bases, with 13 bases left in between. CDR1 is DFQATT and CDR2 is SNEGSKA in the germline V gene (reference sequence). The CDR3 is CSAFRSLDNSPLHF. Here the CDR3 DNA reads TGCAGTGCTTTCCGGTCTCTAGATAATTCACCCCTCCACTTT.

This clonotype was found once. The chain employs TRBV25-1 and TRBJ2-5; D perhaps matches TRBD2 (5 bases). Germline CDR1 is MGHDK and CDR2 is SYGVNS. The CDR3 totals 14 residues. Trimming left V 6 bases short and J 5 bases short, with 16 bases between. The CDR3 bases are TGTGCCAGCAGCCCAGAGGAGGCGCGGGAGACCCAGTACTTC. This gives the protein CASSPEEARETQYF.